This T cell receptor beta chain was recorded in a study of blood T cell repertoires in COVID-19. Authors' processing steps: From reference gene primer amplification, estimates of nucleated cell counts were derived. The protocol was immunoSEQ multiplex PCR, while the TCRdb copy is restricted to in-frame clones and leaves out a portion. The V and J calls and clone size were taken over from that table, and D and trimming were inferred from the DNA. The sample holds approximately 31,000 clones; approximately 90% are singletons and the top ten take more than 9%. Germline V gene lookup returns CDR1 LNHDA and CDR2 SQIVND (reference sequence). With V trimmed by 4 bases and J by 5 bases, 10 bases remained unmatched. This CDR3 has 16 residues.

This sequence was found in a human donor with active COVID-19. The donor label of this sample is uncertain. The specimen sequenced was peripheral blood. The rearrangement uses TRBV19 and TRBJ2-5, with TRBD2 matching 10 bases. The CDR3 loop reads CASSTQGAGGSETQYF. CDR3 bases: TGTGCCAGTAGTACACAGGGAGCGGGAGGGTCGGAGACCCAGTACTTC.